These 13 T cell receptor beta chains originate from one sample sequenced in a study of CD8+CD57+ T cells in acquired aplastic anemia. According to the study, genomic DNA was the template for TCR beta VDJ and CDR3 profiling. Each CDR3 protein gets one entry after TCRdb re-called the reads with MiXCR. The repertoire has about 68,000 distinct CDR3 sequences, approximately 54% of them found once; the top ten carry about 8.9%. Source material: sorted CD4+, CD8+, or CD8+CD57+ T cells (not recorded which) from PBMCs. The receptors stem from a human donor in good health, serving as a control.

The chain joins TRBV29-1 to TRBJ2-7, with D perhaps TRBD2 (6 bases). The CDR3 is 13 amino acids. Germline values: CDR1 SQVTM, CDR2 ANQGSEA. V was clipped by 2 bases and J by 5 bases, with 13 bases between them. In DNA form, the CDR3 reads TGCAGCGTTGAATCGAAAGGAGGGAACGAGCAGTACGTC. Translated, it gives CSVESKGGNEQYV.

Worth noting for this clonotype: Given the absence of the conserved phenylalanine or tryptophan at the CDR3 end, a read error is likely. The J gene is TRBJ2-3, the V gene TRBV2; D perhaps matches TRBD1 (5 bases). Per germline, CDR1 SNHLY and CDR2 FYNNEI. Trimming removed 7 bases from V and 4 bases from J, with 9 bases in between. The CDR3 sequence is 12 residues long. CDR3 DNA sequence: TGTGCCAGCACTGACAGTCCAGATACGCAGTATCTT. Translation gives CASTDSPDTQYL.

A few counts support this clonotype. CDR3 protein: CASSLLLGINEQFF. The CDR3 DNA reads TGTGCCAGCAGCTTGCTTCTAGGTATCAATGAGCAGTTCTTC. The chain recombines TRBV5-6 with TRBJ2-1; D remains unclear. Germline loops: CDR1 SGHDT, CDR2 YYEEEE. V was cut by 1 base and J by 6 bases, with 11 bases left in between. This CDR3 is 14 amino acids long.

Note on this clonotype: A read error may explain this, as a much larger clone is one base away. This CDR3 is CAISDSLAPQFF. CDR3 sequence (DNA): TGTGCCATCAGTGACTCGCTAGCTCCGCAGTTCTTC. The chain is built from TRBV10-3 and TRBJ2-1, with D tentatively TRBD2 (5 bases). CDR3 length equals 12 residues. Trimming stripped 3 bases from V and 12 bases from J, with 12 bases between. Germline CDR1 and CDR2: ENHRY and SYGVKD.

This clonotype was seen ten or more times. The gene calls are TRBV11-2 and TRBJ1-2, with D possibly matching TRBD1 (5 bases). The CDR3 consists of 19 residues. Germline CDR1 reads SGHAT; CDR2 reads FQNNGV. Deletions cut 5 bases from V and 1 base from J, with 26 bases between. CDR3 in DNA: TGTGCCAGCAGCCAGGGCCCCTATACCACGCTAAGAGATAACTATGGCTACACCTTC. As protein: CASSQGPYTTLRDNYGYTF.

V is TRBV7-3 and J is TRBJ1-6; D is unclear. Germline CDR1 and CDR2: SGHTA and FQGTGA. The ends were cut back, 5 bases at V and 8 bases at J, with 10 bases in the middle. The CDR3 has 13 amino acids. The CDR3 nucleotides are TGTGCCAGCAGCCCCCAGGCGGATTCACCCCTCCACTTT. Protein product: CASSPQADSPLHF.

This clonotype showed up many times. V usage is TRBV4-1 and J usage is TRBJ2-3; D is uncertain. The CDR3 spans 16 residues. Germline CDR1 reads MGHRA; CDR2 reads YSYEKL. The V end was cut by 3 bases, the J end by 1 base, with 14 bases between. CDR3 sequence (DNA): TGCGCCAGCAGCCATGATGACACCCGAGGCACAGATACGCAGTATTTT. Protein: CASSHDDTRGTDTQYF.

The chain links TRBV7-6 to TRBJ1-5; D might be TRBD1 (5 bases). Trimming left V 1 base short and J 6 bases short, with 7 bases between. The CDR3 has 13 amino acids. CDR1 and CDR2 (germline): SGHVS, FNYEAQ. The CDR3 loop is CASSLDRSQPQHF. The DNA for the CDR3 is TGTGCCAGCAGCTTAGACAGGTCTCAGCCCCAGCATTTT.

The chain recombines TRBV2 with TRBJ2-7; TRBD2 is a possible D gene (7 bases). The CDR3 contains 12 residues. Looked up from germline, CDR1 is SNHLY and CDR2 is FYNNEI. Between the trimmed V and J ends, which lost 4 bases and 6 bases, there was a span of 10 bases. The CDR3 loop reads CASSAGGFEQYF. DNA of the CDR3: TGTGCCAGCAGTGCGGGGGGCTTCGAGCAGTACTTC.

The rearrangement links TRBV10-3 to TRBJ2-7, with D hard to call. The germline V gene encodes CDR1 ENHRY and CDR2 SYGVKD. CDR3 length: 13 amino acids. Trimming took 3 bases from V and 4 from J, leaving 10 bases between them. The CDR3 DNA is TGTGCCATCAGTGATGGCAGGAGTTACGAGCAGTACTTC. This translates into CAISDGRSYEQYF.

This clonotype was picked up many times. The CDR3 region is CASSVGNGNTIYF. CDR3 sequence (DNA): TGTGCCAGCAGCGTAGGTAATGGAAACACCATATATTTT. The chain has TRBV9 and TRBJ1-3; D unclear. The CDR3 sequence is 13 residues long. Looked up from germline, CDR1 is SGDLS and CDR2 is YYNGEE. Trimming stripped 0 bases from V and 3 bases from J, with 4 bases between.

This clonotype was counted only a few times. V usage is TRBV27 and J usage is TRBJ2-2; D not resolved. The V end lost 2 bases, the J end lost 0 bases, and 4 bases lay between the germline ends. Germline V CDR1 and CDR2: MNHEY, SMNVEV (reference sequence). The CDR3 loop spans 14 amino acids. The CDR3: CASSLIANTGELFF. CDR3 DNA: TGTGCCAGCAGTTTAATCGCGAACACCGGGGAGCTGTTTTTT.

The J gene is TRBJ2-7, the V gene TRBV24-1; D may be TRBD2 (5 bases). Germline lookup yields CDR1 KGHDR and CDR2 SFDVKD. CDR3 length: 13 residues. Trimming stripped 7 bases from V and 4 bases from J, with 13 bases between. The CDR3 loop reads CATSQPGGYEQYF. CDR3 DNA sequence: TGTGCCACCAGCCAACCTGGAGGATACGAGCAGTACTTC.